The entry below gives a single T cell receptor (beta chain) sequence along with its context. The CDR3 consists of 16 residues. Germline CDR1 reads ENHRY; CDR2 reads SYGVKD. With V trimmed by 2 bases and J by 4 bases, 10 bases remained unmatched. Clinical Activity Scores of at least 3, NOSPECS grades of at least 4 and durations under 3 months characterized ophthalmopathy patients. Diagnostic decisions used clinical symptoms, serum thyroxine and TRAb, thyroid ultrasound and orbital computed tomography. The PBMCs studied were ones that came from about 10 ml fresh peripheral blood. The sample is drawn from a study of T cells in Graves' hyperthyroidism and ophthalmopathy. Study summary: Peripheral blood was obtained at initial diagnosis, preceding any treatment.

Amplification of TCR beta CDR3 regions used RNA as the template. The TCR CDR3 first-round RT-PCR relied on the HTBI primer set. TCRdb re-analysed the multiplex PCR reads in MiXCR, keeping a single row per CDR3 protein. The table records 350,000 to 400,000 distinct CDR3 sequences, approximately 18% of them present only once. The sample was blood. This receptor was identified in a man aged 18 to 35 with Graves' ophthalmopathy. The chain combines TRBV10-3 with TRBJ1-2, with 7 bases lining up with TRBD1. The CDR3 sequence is CAISEDEDRESYGYTF. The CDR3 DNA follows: TGTGCCATCAGTGAGGATGAAGACAGGGAGTCCTATGGCTACACCTTC.